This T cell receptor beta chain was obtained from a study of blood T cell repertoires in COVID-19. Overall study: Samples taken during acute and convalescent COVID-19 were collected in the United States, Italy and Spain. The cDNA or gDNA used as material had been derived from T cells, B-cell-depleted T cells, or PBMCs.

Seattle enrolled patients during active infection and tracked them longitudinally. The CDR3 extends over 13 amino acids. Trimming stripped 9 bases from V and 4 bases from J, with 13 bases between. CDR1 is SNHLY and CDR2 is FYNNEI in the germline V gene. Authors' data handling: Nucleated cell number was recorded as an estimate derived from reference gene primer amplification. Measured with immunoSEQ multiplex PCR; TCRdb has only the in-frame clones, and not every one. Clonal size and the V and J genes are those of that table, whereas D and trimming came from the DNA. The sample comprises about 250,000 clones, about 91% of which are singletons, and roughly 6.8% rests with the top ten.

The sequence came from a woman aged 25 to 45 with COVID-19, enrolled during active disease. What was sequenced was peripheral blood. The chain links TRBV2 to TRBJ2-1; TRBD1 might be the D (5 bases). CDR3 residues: CAREGALYNEQFF. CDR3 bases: TGTGCCAGGGAAGGGGCCCTTTACAATGAGCAGTTCTTC.